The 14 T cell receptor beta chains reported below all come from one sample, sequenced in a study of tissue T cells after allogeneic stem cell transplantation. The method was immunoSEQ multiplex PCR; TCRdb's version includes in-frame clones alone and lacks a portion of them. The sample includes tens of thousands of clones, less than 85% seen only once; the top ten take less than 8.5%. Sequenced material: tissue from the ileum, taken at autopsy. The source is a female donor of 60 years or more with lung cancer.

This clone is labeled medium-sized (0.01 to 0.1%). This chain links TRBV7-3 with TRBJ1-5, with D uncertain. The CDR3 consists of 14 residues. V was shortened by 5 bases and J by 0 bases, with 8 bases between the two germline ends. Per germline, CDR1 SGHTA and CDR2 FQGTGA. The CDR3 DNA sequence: TGTGCCAGCAGCCCCCGGTATAGCAATCAGCCCCAGCATTTT. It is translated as CASSPRYSNQPQHF.

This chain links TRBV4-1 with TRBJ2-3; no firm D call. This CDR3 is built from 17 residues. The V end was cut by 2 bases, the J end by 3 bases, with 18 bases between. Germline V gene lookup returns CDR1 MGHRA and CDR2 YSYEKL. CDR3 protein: CASSQSRARVTTDTQYF. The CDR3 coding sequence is TGCGCCAGCAGCCAATCCCGGGCCCGGGTCACTACAGATACGCAGTATTTT.

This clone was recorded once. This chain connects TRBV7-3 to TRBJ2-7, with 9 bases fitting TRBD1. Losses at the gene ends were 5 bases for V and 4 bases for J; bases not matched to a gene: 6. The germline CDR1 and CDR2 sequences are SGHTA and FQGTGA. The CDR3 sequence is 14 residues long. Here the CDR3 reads CASSVTGGAYEQYF. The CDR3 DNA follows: TGTGCCAGCAGCGTCACAGGGGGCGCTTACGAGCAGTACTTC.

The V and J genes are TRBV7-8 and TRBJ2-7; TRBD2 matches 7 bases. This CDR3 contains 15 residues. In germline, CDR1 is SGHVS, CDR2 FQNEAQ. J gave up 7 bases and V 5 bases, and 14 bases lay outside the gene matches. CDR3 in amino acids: CASSLPGGSSKEQYF. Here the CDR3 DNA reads TGTGCCAGCAGCCTCCCGGGGGGAAGCTCCAAGGAGCAGTACTTC.

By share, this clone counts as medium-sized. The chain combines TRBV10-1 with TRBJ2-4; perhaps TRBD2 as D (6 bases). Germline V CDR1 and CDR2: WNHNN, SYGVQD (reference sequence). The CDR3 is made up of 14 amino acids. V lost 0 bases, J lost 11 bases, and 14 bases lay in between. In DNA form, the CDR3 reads TGCGCCAGCAGTGAGTCTATAGATAGCGGAGTTCAGTACTTC. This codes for CASSESIDSGVQYF.

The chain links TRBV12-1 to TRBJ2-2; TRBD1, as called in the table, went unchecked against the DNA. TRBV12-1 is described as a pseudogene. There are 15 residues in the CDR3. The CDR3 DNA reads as TGTGCCAGCAGCTCCAGGGGGCGAACCACCGGGGAGCTGTTTTTT. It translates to CASSSRGRTTGELFF.

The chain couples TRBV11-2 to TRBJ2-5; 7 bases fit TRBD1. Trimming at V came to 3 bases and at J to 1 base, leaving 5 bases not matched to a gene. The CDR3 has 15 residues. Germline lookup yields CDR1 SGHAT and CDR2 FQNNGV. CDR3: CASSLTGSFQETQYF. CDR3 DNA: TGTGCCAGCAGCTTGACAGGGAGTTTCCAAGAGACCCAGTACTTC.

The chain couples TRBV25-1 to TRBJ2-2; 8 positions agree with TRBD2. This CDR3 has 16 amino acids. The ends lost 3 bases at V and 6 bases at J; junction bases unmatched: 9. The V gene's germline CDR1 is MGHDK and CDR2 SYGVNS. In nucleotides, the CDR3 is TGTGCCAGCAGTGACTGGGTAGCGGGATTCCCCGGGGAGCTGTTTTTT. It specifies CASSDWVAGFPGELFF.

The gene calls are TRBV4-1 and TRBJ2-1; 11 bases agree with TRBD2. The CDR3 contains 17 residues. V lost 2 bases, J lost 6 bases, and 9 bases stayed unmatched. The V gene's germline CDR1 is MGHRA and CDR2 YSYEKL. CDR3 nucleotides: TGCGCCAGCAGCCAAAGGCTACTAGCGGGAGCAGGCAATGAGCAGTTCTTC. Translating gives CASSQRLLAGAGNEQFF.

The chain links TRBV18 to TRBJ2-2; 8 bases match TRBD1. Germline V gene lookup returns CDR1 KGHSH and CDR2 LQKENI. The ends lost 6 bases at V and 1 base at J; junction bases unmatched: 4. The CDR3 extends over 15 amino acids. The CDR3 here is CASSTGTGNTGELFF. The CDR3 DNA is TGTGCCAGCTCGACCGGGACAGGGAACACCGGGGAGCTGTTTTTT.

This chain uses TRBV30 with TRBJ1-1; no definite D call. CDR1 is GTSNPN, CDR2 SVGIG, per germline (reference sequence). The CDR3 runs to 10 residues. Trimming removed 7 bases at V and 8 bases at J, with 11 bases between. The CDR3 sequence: CAFYPREAFF. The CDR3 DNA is TGTGCCTTTTACCCCCGGGAAGCTTTCTTT.

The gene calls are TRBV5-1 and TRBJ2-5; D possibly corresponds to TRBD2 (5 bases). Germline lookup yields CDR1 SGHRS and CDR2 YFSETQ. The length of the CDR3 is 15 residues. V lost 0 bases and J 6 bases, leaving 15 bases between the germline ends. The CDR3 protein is CASSLDRGTRQTQYF. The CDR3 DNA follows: TGCGCCAGCAGCTTGGACCGGGGTACTAGGCAGACCCAGTACTTC.

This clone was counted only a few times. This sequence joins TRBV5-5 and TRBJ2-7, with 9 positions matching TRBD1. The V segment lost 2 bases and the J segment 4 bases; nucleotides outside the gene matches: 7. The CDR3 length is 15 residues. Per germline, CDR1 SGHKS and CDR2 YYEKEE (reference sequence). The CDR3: CASSFTGTGMYEQYF. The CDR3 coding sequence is TGTGCCAGCAGCTTTACCGGGACAGGGATGTACGAGCAGTACTTC.

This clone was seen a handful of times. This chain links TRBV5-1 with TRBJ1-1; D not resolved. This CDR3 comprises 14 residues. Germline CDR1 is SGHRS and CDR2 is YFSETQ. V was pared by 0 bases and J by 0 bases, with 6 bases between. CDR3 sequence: CASSLADMNTEAFF. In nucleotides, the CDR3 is TGCGCCAGCAGCTTGGCAGATATGAACACTGAAGCTTTCTTT.